This T cell receptor beta chain originates from a study of T cell repertoires in cytomegalovirus infection. Study-wide background: Shared public TCR beta signatures pointed to both CMV infection and a matching HLA type.

Via MiXCR, TCRdb re-called the reads, giving one row per CDR3 protein. The sample has about 680,000 distinct CDR3 sequences; 20% to 25% are singletons. This clonotype was detected only a few times. This clonotype was obtained from a human donor in good health (CMV status not recorded). Some clones in this sample may be carry-over from other donors' samples. Input material: CD8+ T cells from PBMCs.

The CDR3 DNA reads TGCGCCAGCAGCCAAGATTTGGCGCGAGGTACGCAGTATTTT. Encoded protein: CASSQDLARGTQYF. The chain employs TRBV4-1 and TRBJ2-3; unclear D gene. CDR1 MGHRA and CDR2 YSYEKL come from the germline V gene. The ends were cut back, 0 bases at V and 8 bases at J, with 12 bases in the middle. The CDR3 is 14 residues long.